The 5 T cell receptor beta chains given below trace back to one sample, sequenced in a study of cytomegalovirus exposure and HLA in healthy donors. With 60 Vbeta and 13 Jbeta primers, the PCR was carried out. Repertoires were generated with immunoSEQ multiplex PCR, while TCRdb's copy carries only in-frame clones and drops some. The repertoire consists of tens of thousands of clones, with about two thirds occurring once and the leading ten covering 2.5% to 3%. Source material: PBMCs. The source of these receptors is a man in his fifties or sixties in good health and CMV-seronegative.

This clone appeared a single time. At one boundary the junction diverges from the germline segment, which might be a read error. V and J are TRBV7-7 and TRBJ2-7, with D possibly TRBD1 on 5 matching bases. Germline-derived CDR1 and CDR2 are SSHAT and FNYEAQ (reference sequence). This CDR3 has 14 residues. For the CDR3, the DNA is TGTGCTAGCAGCCCCGGGCAGGGTGCGGACGAGCAGTACTTC. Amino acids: CASSPGQGADEQYF.

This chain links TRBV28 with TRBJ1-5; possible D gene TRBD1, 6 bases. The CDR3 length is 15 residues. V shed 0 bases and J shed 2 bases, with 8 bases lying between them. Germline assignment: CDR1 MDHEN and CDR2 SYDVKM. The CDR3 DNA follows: TGTGCCAGCAGTTTATGGGGACAAGGCAATCAGCCCCAGCATTTT. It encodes CASSLWGQGNQPQHF.

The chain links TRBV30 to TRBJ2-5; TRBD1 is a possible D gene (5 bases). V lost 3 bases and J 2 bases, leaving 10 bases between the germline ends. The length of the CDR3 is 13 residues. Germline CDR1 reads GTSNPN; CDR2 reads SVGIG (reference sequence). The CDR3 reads CAWSPRVQETQYF. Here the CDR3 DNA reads TGTGCCTGGAGCCCCAGGGTACAAGAGACCCAGTACTTC.

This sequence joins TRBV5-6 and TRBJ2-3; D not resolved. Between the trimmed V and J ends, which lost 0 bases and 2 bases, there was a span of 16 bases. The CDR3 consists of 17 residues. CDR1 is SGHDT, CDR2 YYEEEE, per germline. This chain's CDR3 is CASSLVYHPLDTDTQYF. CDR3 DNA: TGTGCCAGCAGCTTGGTCTACCACCCCCTCGACACAGATACGCAGTATTTT. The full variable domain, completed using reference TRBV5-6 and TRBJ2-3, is DAGVTQSPTHLIKTRGQQVTLRCSPKSGHDTVSWYQQALGQGPQFIFQYYEEEERQRGNFPDRFSGHQFPNYSSELNVNALLLGDSALYLCASSLVYHPLDTDTQYFGPGTRLTVL.

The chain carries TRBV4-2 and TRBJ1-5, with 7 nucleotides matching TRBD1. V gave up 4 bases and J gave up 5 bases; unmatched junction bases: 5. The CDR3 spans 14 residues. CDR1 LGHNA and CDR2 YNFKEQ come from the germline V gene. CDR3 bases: TGTGCCAGCAGCCTCGGGACAGTCGATCAGCCCCAGCATTTT. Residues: CASSLGTVDQPQHF.